This passage covers 12 T cell receptor beta chains from one sample sequenced in a study of cytotoxic CD8 clonotypes in ibrutinib-treated CLL. Clones were read by immunoSEQ multiplex PCR, and TCRdb kept only the in-frame ones, dropping some. This table has about 150,000 clones, about 76% appearing once. The sequences come from PBMCs, collected after 24 months of ibrutinib treatment. The origin of the receptors is a human donor with chronic lymphocytic leukemia.

This clone appeared a few times. The chain has TRBV28 and TRBJ1-5; 9 bases agree with TRBD1. The CDR3 contains 15 residues. Germline V gene lookup returns CDR1 MDHEN and CDR2 SYDVKM. V was clipped by 6 bases and J by 5 bases; unmatched bases: 8. Written as DNA, the CDR3 is TGTGCCAGCAGGAACCCAACAGGGGGCTATCAGCCCCAGCATTTT. It specifies CASRNPTGGYQPQHF.

This chain joins TRBV11-3 and TRBJ2-2; tentative D call: TRBD1 (5 bases). This CDR3 comprises 13 residues. V lost 0 bases and J lost 8, with 7 bases in between. Per germline, CDR1 SGHNT and CDR2 YENEEA. The CDR3 nucleotides read TGTGCCAGCAGCTTAGATGGGGCTGGGGAGCTGTTTTTT. Protein: CASSLDGAGELFF. Together with reference TRBV11-3 and TRBJ2-2, the CDR3 gives the full variable domain: EAGVVQSPRYKIIEKKQPVAFWCNPISGHNTLYWYLQNLGQGPELLIRYENEEAVDDSQLPKDRFSAERLKGVDSTLKIQPAELGDSAVYLCASSLDGAGELFFGEGSRLTVL.

This chain connects TRBV19 to TRBJ2-5; TRBD1 or TRBD2 may be the D gene (6 bases each). V lost 1 base and J 5 bases, leaving 11 bases between the germline ends. CDR1 and CDR2 from the germline V gene are LNHDA and SQIVND (reference sequence). The CDR3 runs to 14 residues. CDR3 residues: CASSIGGGRETQYF. Here the CDR3 DNA reads TGTGCCAGTAGTATAGGTGGGGGGCGGGAGACCCAGTACTTC.

The gene calls are TRBV5-1 and TRBJ2-2; TRBD1 might be the D (6 bases). In germline, CDR1 is SGHRS, CDR2 YFSETQ. The V gene lost 2 bases and the J gene lost 4 bases, with 12 bases spanning the gap. The length of the CDR3 is 15 residues. CDR3 region: CASSLEGDGTGELFF. The CDR3 DNA follows: TGCGCCAGCAGCTTAGAGGGGGACGGCACCGGGGAGCTGTTTTTT.

The chain recombines TRBV7-9 with TRBJ1-4; TRBD1 might be the D (5 bases). V lost 3 bases and J lost 8, with 22 bases in between. CDR1 SEHNR and CDR2 FQNEAQ come from the germline V gene (reference sequence). The CDR3 sequence is 17 residues long. The CDR3 region is CASSLVARSGRGEKLFF. In DNA form, the CDR3 reads TGTGCCAGCAGCTTGGTGGCCCGCTCGGGGAGGGGCGAAAAACTGTTTTTT. Looking up the rest from reference TRBV7-9 and TRBJ1-4 gives the full variable domain: DTGVSQNPRHKITKRGQNVTFRCDPISEHNRLYWYRQTLGQGPEFLTYFQNEAQLEKSRLLSDRFSAERPKGSFSTLEIQRTEQGDSAMYLCASSLVARSGRGEKLFFGSGTQLSVL.

This chain links TRBV18 with TRBJ1-4; possible D gene TRBD1, 5 bases. Germline V lookup: CDR1 KGHSH, CDR2 LQKENI. This CDR3 comprises 15 residues. V was trimmed by 3 bases and J by 4 bases, leaving 12 bases between them. The CDR3: CASSPGAGSNEKLFF. DNA for the CDR3: TGTGCCAGCTCACCTGGGGCAGGAAGTAATGAAAAACTGTTTTTT.

The chain links TRBV6-6 to TRBJ1-2, with D unclear. The CDR3 has 14 residues. Deletions cut 3 bases from V and 3 bases from J, with 11 bases between. The germline CDR1 and CDR2 sequences are MNHNY and SVGAGI (reference sequence). The CDR3 loop is CASSYLGSDYGYTF. The CDR3 bases are TGTGCCAGCAGTTATTTGGGCAGCGACTATGGCTACACCTTC.

This clone was seen once. The chain is built from TRBV6-1 and TRBJ2-7; 8 bases fit TRBD2. V lost 3 bases to trimming and J lost 2 bases; unmatched junction nucleotides: 9. The CDR3 is 16 amino acids. Germline CDR1 reads MNHNS; CDR2 reads SASEGT. Here the CDR3 DNA reads TGTGCCAGCAGTGACCGGGGGGGCGATAGTCCCTACGAGCAGTACTTC. Protein sequence: CASSDRGGDSPYEQYF.

The chain couples TRBV27 to TRBJ2-1; the D is unclear. Germline V gene lookup returns CDR1 MNHEY and CDR2 SMNVEV (reference sequence). The CDR3 loop spans 16 amino acids. Trimming stripped 0 bases from V and 8 bases from J, with 17 bases between. CDR3 in DNA: TGTGCCAGCAGTTTATCCCCTGAGGTCGTGGGTCATGAGCAGTTCTTC. This codes for CASSLSPEVVGHEQFF.

This chain uses TRBV7-2 with TRBJ1-2; maybe TRBD1 (5 bases). The V gene's germline CDR1 is SGHTA and CDR2 FQGNSA. Trimming took off 0 bases at V and 7 bases at J, with 24 bases between the two ends. The CDR3 is 18 residues long. The CDR3 DNA is TGTGCCAGCAGCTTAGCGCTAATGGGGCAGACCCCCGGGGGTGGCTACACCTTC. It codes for CASSLALMGQTPGGGYTF.

V usage is TRBV15 and J usage is TRBJ2-7, with 7 bases lining up with TRBD1. The CDR3 has 17 amino acids. Germline V gives CDR1 LNHNV, CDR2 YYDKDF (reference sequence). V trimming: 6 bases; J trimming: 2 bases; junction bases outside the gene matches: 16. CDR3 sequence: CATRPDRARTLTYEQYF. The CDR3 DNA sequence: TGTGCCACCAGGCCAGACAGGGCCCGCACCCTCACCTACGAGCAGTACTTC.

The chain links TRBV7-2 to TRBJ2-2, with a tentative D call TRBD2 (6 bases). The CDR3 length is 15 residues. V was trimmed by 4 bases and J by 5 bases, leaving 14 bases between them. CDR1 is SGHTA and CDR2 is FQGNSA in the germline V gene. CDR3 region: CASSSAPLATGELFF. In DNA, the CDR3 is TGTGCCAGCAGCTCAGCCCCGCTAGCGACCGGGGAGCTGTTTTTT.